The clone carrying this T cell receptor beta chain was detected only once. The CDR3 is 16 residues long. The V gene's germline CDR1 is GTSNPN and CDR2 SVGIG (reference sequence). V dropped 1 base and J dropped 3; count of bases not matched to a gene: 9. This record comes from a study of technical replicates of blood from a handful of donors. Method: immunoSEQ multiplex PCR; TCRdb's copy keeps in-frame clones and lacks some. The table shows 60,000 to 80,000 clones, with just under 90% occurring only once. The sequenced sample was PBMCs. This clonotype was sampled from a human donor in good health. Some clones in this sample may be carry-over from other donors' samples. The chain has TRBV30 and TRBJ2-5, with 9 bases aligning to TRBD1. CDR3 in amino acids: CAWSAEGQGRKETQYF. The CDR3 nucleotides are TGTGCCTGGAGTGCCGAGGGACAGGGAAGAAAAGAGACCCAGTACTTC.